This TCR beta chain was profiled in a study of early T cells in non-severe SARS-CoV-2 infection. Study-level information: Chains from this unsorted whole-blood bulk RNA could not be paired. Study findings and constraints: VDJdb matching favored anti-spike CD8 responses, missing private and CD4 specificities.

This CDR3 spans 14 amino acids. V shed 0 bases and J shed 0 bases, with 4 bases lying between them. CDR1 and CDR2 from the germline V gene are SGHDT and YYEEEE. Unique molecular identifiers tagged individual cDNA molecules. TCRdb passed the 5' RACE reads through MiXCR, listing each CDR3 protein once. Of 65,000 to 90,000 distinct CDR3 sequences in the sample, roughly 12% are singletons; the top ten hold 4.5%. This clonotype was counted at least ten times. What it binds is not known. Sequencing was carried out using whole blood. This TCR was sampled from an adult who was a healthcare worker with PCR-confirmed SARS-CoV-2 infection or an uninfected control (not recorded which). V usage is TRBV5-6 and J usage is TRBJ1-3; D unresolved. The CDR3 spells CASSLGSSGNTIYF. The CDR3 coding sequence is TGTGCCAGCAGCTTGGGCAGCTCTGGAAACACCATATATTTT. The full variable domain, rest sourced from reference TRBV5-6 and TRBJ1-3, is DAGVTQSPTHLIKTRGQQVTLRCSPKSGHDTVSWYQQALGQGPQFIFQYYEEEERQRGNFPDRFSGHQFPNYSSELNVNALLLGDSALYLCASSLGSSGNTIYFGEGSWLTVV.